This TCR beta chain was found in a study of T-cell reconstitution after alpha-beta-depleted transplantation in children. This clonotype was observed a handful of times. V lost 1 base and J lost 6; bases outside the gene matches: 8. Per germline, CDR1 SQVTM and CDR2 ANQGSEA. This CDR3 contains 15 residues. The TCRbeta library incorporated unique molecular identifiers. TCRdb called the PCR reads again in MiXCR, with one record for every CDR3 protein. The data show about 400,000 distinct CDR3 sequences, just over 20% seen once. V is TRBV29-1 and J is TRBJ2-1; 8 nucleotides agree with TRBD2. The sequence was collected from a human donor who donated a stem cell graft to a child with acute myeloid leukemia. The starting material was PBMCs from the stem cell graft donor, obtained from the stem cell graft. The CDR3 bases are TGCAGCGTTGAAGTTGGCAGCGGGAGAGGCAATGAGCAGTTCTTC. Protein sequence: CSVEVGSGRGNEQFF.